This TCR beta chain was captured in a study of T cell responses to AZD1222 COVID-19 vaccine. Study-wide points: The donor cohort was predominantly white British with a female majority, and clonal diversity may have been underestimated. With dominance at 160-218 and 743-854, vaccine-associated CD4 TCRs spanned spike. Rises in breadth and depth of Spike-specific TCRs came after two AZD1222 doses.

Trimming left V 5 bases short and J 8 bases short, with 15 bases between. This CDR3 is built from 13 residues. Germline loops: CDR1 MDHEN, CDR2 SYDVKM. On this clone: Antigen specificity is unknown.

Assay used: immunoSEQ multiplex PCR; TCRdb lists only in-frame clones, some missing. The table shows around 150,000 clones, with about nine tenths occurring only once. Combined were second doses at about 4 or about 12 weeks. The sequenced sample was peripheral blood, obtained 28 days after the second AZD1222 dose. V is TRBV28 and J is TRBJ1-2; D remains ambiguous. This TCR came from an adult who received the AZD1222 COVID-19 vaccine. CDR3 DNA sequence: TGTGCCAGCAGTGCCATTCCTGGATGGGGCTACACCTTC. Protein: CASSAIPGWGYTF.